What follows describes a single T cell receptor (beta chain). The sample comes from a study of cytomegalovirus exposure and HLA in healthy donors. Both 60 Vbeta primers and 13 Jbeta primers went into the PCR. The repertoire was sequenced with immunoSEQ multiplex PCR; TCRdb's copy has only in-frame clones and lacks some. The sample carries about 95,000 clones, roughly 79% recorded once. The CDR3 sequence is 15 residues long. Germline lookup yields CDR1 SGHRS and CDR2 YFSETQ. After removal of 3 bases from V and 3 bases from J, the junction contained 4 bases not matched to a gene. This receptor was taken from a woman aged 40 to 50 in good health and CMV-seronegative. The sequencing sample was made of PBMCs. This sequence joins TRBV5-1 and TRBJ2-1; TRBD1 matches 9 bases. In DNA, the CDR3 is TGCGCCAGCAGCTGGGGACAGGGCATCTACAATGAGCAGTTCTTC. This translates into CASSWGQGIYNEQFF.